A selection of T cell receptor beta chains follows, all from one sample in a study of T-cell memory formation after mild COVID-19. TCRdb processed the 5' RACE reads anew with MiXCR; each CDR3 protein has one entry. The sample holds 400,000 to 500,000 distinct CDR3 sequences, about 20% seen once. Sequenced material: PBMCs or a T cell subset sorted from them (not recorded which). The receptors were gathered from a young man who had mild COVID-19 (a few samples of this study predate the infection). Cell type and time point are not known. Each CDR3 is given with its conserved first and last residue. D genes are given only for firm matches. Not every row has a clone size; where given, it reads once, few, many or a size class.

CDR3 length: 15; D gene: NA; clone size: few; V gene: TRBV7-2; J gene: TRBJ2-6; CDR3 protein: CASSLEISGANVLTF; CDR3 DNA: TGTGCCAGCAGCTTAGAGATTTCTGGGGCCAACGTCCTGACTTTC
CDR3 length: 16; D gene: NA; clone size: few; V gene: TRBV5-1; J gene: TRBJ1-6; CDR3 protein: CASSLALSSYNSPLHF; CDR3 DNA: TGCGCCAGCAGCTTGGCCTTGAGCTCCTATAATTCACCCCTCCACTTT
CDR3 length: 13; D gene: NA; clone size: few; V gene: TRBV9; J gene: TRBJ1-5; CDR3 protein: CASSVSVNQPQHF; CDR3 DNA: TGTGCCAGCAGCGTATCGGTTAATCAGCCCCAGCATTTT
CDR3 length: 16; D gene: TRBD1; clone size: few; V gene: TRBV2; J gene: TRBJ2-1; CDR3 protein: CASSGGGLRLVNEQFF; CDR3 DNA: TGTGCCAGCAGTGGAGGGGGCCTCCGCCTGGTTAATGAGCAGTTCTTC
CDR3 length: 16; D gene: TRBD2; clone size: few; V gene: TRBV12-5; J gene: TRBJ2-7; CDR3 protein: CASDHDLDGGAYEQYF; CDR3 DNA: TGTGCTAGTGACCACGACTTGGACGGGGGGGCCTACGAGCAGTACTTC
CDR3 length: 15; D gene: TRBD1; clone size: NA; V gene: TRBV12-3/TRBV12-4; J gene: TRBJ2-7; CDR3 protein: CASSRTGTGDNEQYF; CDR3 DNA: TGTGCCAGCAGTCGAACCGGGACAGGGGACAACGAGCAGTACTTC
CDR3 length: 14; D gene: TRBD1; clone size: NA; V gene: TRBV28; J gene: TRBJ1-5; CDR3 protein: CAITKGQLNQPQHF; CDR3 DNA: TGTGCCATCACGAAGGGACAGCTCAATCAGCCCCAGCATTTT
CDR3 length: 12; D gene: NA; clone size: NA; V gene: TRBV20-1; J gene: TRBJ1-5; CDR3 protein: CSGRTGNQPQHF; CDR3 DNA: TGCAGTGGACGGACGGGCAATCAGCCCCAGCATTTT
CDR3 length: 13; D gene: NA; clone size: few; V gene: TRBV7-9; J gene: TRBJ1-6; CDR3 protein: CASSPYSDSPLHF; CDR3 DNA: TGTGCCAGCAGTCCATACAGTGATTCACCCCTCCACTTT
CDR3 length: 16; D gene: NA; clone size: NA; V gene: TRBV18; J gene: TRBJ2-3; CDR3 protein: CASSPVLHPSQGTQYF; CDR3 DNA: TGTGCCAGCTCACCCGTGCTACACCCCTCGCAAGGCACGCAGTATTTT
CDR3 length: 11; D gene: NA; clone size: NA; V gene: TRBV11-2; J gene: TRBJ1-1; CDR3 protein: CASSSPREAFF; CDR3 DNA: TGTGCCAGCAGCTCGCCCCGTGAAGCTTTCTTT
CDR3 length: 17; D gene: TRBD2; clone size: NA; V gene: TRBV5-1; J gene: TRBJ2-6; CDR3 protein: CASSGTGGASGANVLTF; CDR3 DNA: TGCGCCAGCAGCGGGACCGGGGGGGCCTCTGGGGCCAACGTCCTGACTTTC
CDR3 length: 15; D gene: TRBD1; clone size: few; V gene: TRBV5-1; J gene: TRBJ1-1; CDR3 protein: CASSWGDSKNTEAFF; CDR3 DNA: TGCGCCAGCAGCTGGGGGGACAGTAAGAACACTGAAGCTTTCTTT
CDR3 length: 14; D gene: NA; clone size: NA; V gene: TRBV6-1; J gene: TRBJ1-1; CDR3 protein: CASSTRGGDTEAFF; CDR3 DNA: TGTGCCAGCAGCACCCGAGGGGGAGACACTGAAGCTTTCTTT
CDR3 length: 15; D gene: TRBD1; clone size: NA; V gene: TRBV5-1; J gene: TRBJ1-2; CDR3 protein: CASSLAGTGGEGYTF; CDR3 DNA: TGCGCCAGCAGCTTGGCCGGGACAGGGGGGGAAGGCTACACCTTC
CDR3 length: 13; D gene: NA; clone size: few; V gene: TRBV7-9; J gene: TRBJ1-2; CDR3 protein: CASTGDLLNSYTF; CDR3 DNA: TGTGCCAGCACCGGAGACTTGCTGAATAGCTACACCTTC
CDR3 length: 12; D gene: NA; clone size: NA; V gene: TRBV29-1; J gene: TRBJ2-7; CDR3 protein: CSVRAPGDEQYF; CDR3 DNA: TGCAGCGTCCGAGCCCCGGGCGACGAGCAGTACTTC
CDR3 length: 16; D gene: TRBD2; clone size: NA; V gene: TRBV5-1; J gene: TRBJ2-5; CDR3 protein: CASRSGTSSFVETQYF; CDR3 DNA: TGCGCCAGCAGATCCGGGACTAGCTCATTTGTCGAGACCCAGTACTTC
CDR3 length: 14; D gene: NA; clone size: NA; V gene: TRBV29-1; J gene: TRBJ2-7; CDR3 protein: CSVEKEGETYEQYF; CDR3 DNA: TGCAGCGTTGAAAAGGAGGGGGAAACCTACGAGCAGTACTTC
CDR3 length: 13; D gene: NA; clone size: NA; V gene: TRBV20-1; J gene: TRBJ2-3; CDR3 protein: CSARGHSTDTQYF; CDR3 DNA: TGCAGTGCTAGAGGCCACAGCACAGATACGCAGTATTTT
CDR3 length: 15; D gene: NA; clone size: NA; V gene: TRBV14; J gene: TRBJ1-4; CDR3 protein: CASSPGQWGGEKLFF; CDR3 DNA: TGTGCCAGCAGCCCCGGACAGTGGGGAGGAGAAAAACTGTTTTTT
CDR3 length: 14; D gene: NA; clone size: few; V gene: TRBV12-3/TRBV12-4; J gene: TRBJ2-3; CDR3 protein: CASTEGHSTDTQYF; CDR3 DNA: TGTGCCAGCACCGAGGGACATAGCACAGATACGCAGTATTTT
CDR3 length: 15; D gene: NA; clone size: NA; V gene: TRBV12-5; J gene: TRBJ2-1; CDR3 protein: CASGPPRTRNNEQFF; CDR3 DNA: TGTGCTAGTGGCCCCCCGCGGACAAGGAACAATGAGCAGTTCTTC
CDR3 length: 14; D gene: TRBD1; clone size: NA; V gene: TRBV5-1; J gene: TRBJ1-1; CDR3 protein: CASSARQGGTEAFF; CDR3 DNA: TGCGCCAGCAGCGCTAGACAGGGGGGCACTGAAGCTTTCTTT
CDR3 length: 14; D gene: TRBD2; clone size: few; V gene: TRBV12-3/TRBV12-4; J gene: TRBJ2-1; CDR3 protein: CASSPRTSGGEQFF; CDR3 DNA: TGTGCCAGCAGTCCTAGGACTAGCGGAGGTGAGCAGTTCTTC
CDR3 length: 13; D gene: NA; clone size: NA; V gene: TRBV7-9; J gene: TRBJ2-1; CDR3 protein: CASSLTWGDEQFF; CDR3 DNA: TGTGCCAGCAGCTTAACTTGGGGGGATGAGCAGTTCTTC
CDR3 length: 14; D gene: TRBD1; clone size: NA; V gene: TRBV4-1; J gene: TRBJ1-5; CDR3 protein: CASSQDRGLGAQHF; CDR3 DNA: TGCGCCAGCAGCCAGGACAGGGGACTAGGGGCCCAGCATTTT
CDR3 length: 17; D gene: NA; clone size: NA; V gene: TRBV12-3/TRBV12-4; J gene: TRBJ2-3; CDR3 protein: CASSPVGPPHPLIILYF; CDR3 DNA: TGTGCCAGCAGCCCCGTAGGCCCCCCTCACCCTCTTATAATTCTGTATTTT
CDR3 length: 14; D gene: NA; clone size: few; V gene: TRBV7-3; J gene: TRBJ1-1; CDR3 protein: CASSLTRDRTEAFF; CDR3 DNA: TGTGCCAGCAGCTTAACCCGGGATAGGACTGAAGCTTTCTTT
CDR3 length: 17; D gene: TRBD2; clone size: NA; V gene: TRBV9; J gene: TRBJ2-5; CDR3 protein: CASSVGLAGDIQETQYF; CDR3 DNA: TGTGCCAGCAGCGTCGGACTAGCGGGGGACATACAAGAGACCCAGTACTTC
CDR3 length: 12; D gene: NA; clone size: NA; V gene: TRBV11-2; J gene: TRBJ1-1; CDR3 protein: CASSLVGIEAFF; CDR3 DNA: TGTGCCAGCAGCTTAGTGGGAATTGAAGCTTTCTTT
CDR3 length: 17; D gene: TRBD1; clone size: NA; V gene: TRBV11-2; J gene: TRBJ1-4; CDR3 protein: CASSWNSWTGGSEKLFF; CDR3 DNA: TGTGCCAGCAGCTGGAATTCATGGACAGGGGGCAGTGAAAAACTGTTTTTT
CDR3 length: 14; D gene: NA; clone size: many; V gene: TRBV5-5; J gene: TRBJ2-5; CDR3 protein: CASSLGQPQETQYF; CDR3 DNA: TGTGCCAGCAGCTTGGGACAGCCCCAAGAGACCCAGTACTTC
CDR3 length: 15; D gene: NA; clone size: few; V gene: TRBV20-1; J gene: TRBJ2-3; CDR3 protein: CSASTLDYATDTQYF; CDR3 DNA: TGCAGTGCTAGTACCCTCGACTATGCGACAGATACGCAGTATTTT
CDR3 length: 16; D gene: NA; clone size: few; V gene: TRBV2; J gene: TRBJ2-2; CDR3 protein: CASSESGRRDTGELFF; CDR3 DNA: TGTGCCAGCAGTGAGTCGGGGAGGCGGGACACCGGGGAGCTGTTTTTT
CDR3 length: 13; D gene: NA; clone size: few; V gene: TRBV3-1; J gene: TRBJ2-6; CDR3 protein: CASSRTGANVLTF; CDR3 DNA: TGTGCCAGCAGCCGGACTGGGGCCAACGTCCTGACTTTC
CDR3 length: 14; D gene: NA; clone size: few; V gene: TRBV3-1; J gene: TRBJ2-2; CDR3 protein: CASSQRSTAGELFF; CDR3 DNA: TGTGCCAGCAGCCAACGGTCGACCGCCGGGGAGCTGTTTTTT
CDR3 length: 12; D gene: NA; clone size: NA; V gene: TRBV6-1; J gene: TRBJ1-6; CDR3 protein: CASSEGRSPLHF; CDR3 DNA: TGTGCCAGCAGTGAGGGGAGATCACCCCTCCACTTT
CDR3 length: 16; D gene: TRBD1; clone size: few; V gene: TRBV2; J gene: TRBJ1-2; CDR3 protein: CASSARTGKFNYGYTF; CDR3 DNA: TGTGCCAGCAGTGCCAGGACAGGCAAGTTCAACTATGGCTACACCTTC
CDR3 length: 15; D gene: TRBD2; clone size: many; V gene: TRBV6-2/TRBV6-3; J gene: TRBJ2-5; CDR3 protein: CASSARLAGEETQYF; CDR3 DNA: TGTGCCAGCAGTGCCCGCCTAGCGGGGGAAGAGACCCAGTACTTC
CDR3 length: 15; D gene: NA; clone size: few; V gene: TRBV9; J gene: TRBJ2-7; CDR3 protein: CASSVSQGYSYEQYF; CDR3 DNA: TGTGCCAGCAGCGTTTCTCAGGGGTACTCCTACGAGCAGTACTTC
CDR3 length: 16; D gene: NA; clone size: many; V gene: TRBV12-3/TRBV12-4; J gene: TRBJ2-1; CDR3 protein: CASSRTVTGLRNEQFF; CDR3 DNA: TGTGCCAGCAGTAGGACCGTCACGGGTTTAAGGAATGAGCAGTTCTTC
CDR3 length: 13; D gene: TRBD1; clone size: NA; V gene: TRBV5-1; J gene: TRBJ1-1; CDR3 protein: CASSWARQGRAFF; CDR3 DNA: TGCGCCAGCAGCTGGGCCCGACAGGGGCGAGCTTTCTTT
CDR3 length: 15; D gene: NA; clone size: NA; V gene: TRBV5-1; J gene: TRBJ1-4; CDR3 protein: CASSLGPGLGEKLFF; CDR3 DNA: TGCGCCAGCAGCTTGGGGCCCGGACTTGGGGAAAAACTGTTTTTT
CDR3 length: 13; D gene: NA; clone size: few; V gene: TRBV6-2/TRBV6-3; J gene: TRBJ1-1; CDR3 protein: CASKMDGDTEAFF; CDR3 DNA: TGTGCCAGCAAGATGGACGGAGACACTGAAGCTTTCTTT
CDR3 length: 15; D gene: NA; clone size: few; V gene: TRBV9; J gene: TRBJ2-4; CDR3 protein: CASSVDPGLKNIQYF; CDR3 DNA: TGTGCCAGCAGCGTAGATCCGGGTTTAAAAAACATTCAGTACTTC
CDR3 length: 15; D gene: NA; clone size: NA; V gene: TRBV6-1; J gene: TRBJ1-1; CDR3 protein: CASRGDIAMNTEAFF; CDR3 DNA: TGTGCCAGCCGGGGTGACATAGCCATGAACACTGAAGCTTTCTTT
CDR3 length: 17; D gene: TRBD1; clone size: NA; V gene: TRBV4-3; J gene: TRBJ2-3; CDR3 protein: CASSQFDRQGGTDTQYF; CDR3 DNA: TGCGCCAGCAGCCAATTCGATAGACAGGGGGGCACAGATACGCAGTATTTT
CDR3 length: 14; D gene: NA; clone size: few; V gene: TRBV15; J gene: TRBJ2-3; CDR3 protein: CATSRDKDRDTQYF; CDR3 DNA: TGTGCCACCAGCAGAGATAAGGATCGTGATACGCAGTATTTT
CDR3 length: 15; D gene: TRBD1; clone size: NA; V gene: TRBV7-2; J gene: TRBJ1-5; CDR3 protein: CASSPTGTVNQPQHF; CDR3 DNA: TGTGCCAGCAGCCCCACCGGGACAGTCAATCAGCCCCAGCATTTT
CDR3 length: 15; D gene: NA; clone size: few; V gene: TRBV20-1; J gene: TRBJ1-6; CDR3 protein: CSAREFDRYNSPLHF; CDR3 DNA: TGCAGTGCTAGAGAATTCGACAGATATAATTCACCCCTCCACTTT